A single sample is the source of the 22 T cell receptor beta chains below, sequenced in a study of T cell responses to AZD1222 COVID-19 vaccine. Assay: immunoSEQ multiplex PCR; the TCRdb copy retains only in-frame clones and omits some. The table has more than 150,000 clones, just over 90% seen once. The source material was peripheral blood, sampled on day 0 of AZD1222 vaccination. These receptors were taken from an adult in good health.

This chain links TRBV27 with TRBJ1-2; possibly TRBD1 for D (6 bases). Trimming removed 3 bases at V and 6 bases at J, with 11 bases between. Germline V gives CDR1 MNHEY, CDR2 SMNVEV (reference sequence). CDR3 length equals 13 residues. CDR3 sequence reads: CASSFGGADGYTF. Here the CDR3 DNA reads TGTGCCAGCAGTTTTGGGGGGGCGGATGGCTACACCTTC.

The CDR3, as DNA: TGTGCCAGCAGCTTAGCACCGGGCACTGAGCAGTTCTTC. This sequence encodes CASSLAPGTEQFF. This chain links TRBV11-3 with TRBJ2-1; D is ambiguous. The germline CDR1 and CDR2 sequences are SGHNT and YENEEA. Trimming stripped 1 base from V and 9 bases from J, with 10 bases between. This CDR3 has 13 amino acids.

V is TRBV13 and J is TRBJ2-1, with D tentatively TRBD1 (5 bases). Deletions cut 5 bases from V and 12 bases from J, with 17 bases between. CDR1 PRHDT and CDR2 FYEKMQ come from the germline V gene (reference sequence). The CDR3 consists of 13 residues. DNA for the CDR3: TGTGCCAGCAGCCCACCCTCCCGAAGGGGGCAGTTCTTC. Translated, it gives CASSPPSRRGQFF.

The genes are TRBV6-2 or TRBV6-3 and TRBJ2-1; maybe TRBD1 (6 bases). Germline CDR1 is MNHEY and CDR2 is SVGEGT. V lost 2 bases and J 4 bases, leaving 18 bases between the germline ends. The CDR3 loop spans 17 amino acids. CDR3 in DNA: TGTGCCAGCAGTTACCACGGCCGGGACAACCGTTACAATGAGCAGTTCTTC. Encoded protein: CASSYHGRDNRYNEQFF.

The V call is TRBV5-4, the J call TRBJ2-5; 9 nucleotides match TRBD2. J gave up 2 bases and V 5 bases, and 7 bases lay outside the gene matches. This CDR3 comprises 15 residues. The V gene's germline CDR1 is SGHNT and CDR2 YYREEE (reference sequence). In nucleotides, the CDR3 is TGTGCCAGCAGTCTAGCGGGAATGTTACAAGAGACCCAGTACTTC. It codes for CASSLAGMLQETQYF. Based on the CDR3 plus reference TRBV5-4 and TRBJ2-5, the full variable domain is ETGVTQSPTHLIKTRGQQVTLRCSSQSGHNTVSWYQQALGQGPQFIFQYYREEENGRGNFPPRFSGLQFPNYSSELNVNALELDDSALYLCASSLAGMLQETQYFGPGTRLLVL.

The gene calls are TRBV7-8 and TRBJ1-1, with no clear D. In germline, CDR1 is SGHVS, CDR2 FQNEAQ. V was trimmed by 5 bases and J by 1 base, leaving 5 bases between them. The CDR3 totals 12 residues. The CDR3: CASSPKNTEAFF. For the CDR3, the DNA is TGTGCCAGCAGCCCCAAGAACACTGAAGCTTTCTTT.

The DNA for the CDR3 is TGTGCCAGCGCAAGGGACATGACGGCCGGGGAGCTGTTTTTT. Translation gives CASARDMTAGELFF. This chain joins TRBV7-9 and TRBJ2-2, with D possibly being TRBD1 (6 bases). The CDR3 covers 14 residues. Trimming shortened V by 8 bases and J by 6 bases, and 16 bases separated the two germline ends. CDR1 SEHNR and CDR2 FQNEAQ come from the germline V gene (reference sequence).

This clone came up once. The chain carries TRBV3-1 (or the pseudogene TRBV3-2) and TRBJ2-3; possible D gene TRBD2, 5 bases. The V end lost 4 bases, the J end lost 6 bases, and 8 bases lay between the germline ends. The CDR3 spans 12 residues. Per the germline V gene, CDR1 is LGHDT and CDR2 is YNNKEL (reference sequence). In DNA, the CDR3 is TGTGCCAGCAGCCGACCGGGGGATACGCAGTATTTT. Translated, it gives CASSRPGDTQYF.

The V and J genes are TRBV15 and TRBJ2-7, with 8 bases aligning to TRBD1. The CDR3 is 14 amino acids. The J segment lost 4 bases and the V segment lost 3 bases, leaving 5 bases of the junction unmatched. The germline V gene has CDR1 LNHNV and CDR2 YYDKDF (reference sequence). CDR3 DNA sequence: TGTGCCACCAGCAGGGAGGGACAGGCGTACGAGCAGTACTTC. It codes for CATSREGQAYEQYF.

For the CDR3, the DNA is TGTGCCAGCAGCTTAGCTTACAACTATGGCTACACCTTC. This sequence encodes CASSLAYNYGYTF. This rearrangement joins TRBV7-2 to TRBJ1-2; D unresolved. Germline V gives CDR1 SGHTA, CDR2 FQGNSA. The V end was cut by 0 bases, the J end by 2 bases, with 4 bases between. This CDR3 has 13 residues.

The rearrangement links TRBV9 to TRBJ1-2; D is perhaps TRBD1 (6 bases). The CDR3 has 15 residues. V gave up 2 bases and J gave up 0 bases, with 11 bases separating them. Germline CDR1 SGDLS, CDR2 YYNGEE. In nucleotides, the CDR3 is TGTGCCAGCAGCGTCCGGACAGACCCTAACTATGGCTACACCTTC. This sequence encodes CASSVRTDPNYGYTF.

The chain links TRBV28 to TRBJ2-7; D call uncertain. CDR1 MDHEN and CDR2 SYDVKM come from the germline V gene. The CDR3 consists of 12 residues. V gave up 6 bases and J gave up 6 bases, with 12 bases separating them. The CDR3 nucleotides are TGTGCCAGCAGCCTGCTTTTGGGCGAGCAGTACTTC. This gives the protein CASSLLLGEQYF.

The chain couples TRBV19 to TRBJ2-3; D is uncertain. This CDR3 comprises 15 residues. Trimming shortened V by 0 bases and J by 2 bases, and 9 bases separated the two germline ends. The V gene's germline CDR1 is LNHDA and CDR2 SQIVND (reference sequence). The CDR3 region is CASSIDWLSTDTQYF. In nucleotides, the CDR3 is TGTGCCAGTAGTATAGATTGGCTATCCACAGATACGCAGTATTTT. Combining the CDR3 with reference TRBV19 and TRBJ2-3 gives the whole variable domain DGGITQSPKYLFRKEGQNVTLSCEQNLNHDAMYWYRQDPGQGLRLIYYSQIVNDFQKGDIAEGYSVSREKKESFPLTVTSAQKNPTAFYLCASSIDWLSTDTQYFGPGTRLTVL.

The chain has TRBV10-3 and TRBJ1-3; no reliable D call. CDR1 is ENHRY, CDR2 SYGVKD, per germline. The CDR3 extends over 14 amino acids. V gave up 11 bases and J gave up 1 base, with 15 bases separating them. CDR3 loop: CAARGGGSGNTIYF. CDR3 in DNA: TGTGCCGCGCGTGGCGGCGGATCTGGAAACACCATATATTTT.

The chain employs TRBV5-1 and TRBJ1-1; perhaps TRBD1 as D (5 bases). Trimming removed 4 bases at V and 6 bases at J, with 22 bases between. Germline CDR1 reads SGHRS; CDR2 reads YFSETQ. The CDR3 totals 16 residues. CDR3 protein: CASSPGWGGLSPEAFF. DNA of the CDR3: TGCGCCAGCAGCCCGGGCTGGGGGGGGTTAAGCCCTGAAGCTTTCTTT.

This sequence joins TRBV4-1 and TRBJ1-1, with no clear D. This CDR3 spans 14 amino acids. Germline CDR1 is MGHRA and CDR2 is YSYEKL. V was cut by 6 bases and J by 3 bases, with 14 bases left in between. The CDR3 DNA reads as TGCGCCAGCAGGGTACAAGGGTTGGACACTGAAGCTTTCTTT. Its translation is CASRVQGLDTEAFF.

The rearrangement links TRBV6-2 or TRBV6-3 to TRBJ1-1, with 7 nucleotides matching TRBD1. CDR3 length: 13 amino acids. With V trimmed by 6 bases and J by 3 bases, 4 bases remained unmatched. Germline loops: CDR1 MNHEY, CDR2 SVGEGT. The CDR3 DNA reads TGTGCCAGCAGCCGGGACAGACACACTGAAGCTTTCTTT. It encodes CASSRDRHTEAFF.

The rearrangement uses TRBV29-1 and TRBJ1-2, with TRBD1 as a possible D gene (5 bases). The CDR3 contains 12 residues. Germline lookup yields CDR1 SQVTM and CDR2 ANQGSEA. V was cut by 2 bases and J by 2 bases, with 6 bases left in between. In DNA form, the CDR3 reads TGCAGCGTTGAATCAGGGAACTATGGCTACACCTTC. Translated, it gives CSVESGNYGYTF. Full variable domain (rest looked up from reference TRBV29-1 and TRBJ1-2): SAVISQKPSRDICQRGTSLTIQCQVDSQVTMMFWYRQQPGQSLTLIATANQGSEATYESGFVIDKFPISRPNLTFSTLTVSNMSPEDSSIYLCSVESGNYGYTFGSGTRLTVV.

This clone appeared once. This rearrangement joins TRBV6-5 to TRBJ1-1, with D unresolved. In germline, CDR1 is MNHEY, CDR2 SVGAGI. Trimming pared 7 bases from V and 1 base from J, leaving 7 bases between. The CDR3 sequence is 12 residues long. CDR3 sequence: CASTGGNTEAFF. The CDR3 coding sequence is TGTGCCAGCACTGGTGGGAACACTGAAGCTTTCTTT.

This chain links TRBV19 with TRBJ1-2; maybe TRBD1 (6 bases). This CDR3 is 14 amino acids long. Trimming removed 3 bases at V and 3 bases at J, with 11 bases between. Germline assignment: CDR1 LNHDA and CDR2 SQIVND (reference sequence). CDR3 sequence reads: CASSIGRGHYGYTF. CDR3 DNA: TGTGCCAGTAGTATTGGCAGGGGTCACTATGGCTACACCTTC.

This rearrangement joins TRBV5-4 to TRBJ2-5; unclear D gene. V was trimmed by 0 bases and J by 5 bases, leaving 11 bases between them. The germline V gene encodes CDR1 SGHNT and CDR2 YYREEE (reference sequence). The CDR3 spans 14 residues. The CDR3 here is CASSLDIRYETQYF. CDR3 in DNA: TGTGCCAGCAGCTTGGACATACGGTACGAGACCCAGTACTTC.

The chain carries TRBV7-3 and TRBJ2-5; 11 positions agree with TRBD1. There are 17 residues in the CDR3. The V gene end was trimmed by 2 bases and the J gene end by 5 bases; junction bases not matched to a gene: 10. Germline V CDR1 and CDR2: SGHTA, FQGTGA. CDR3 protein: CASSLLGQGAMGETQYF. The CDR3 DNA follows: TGTGCCAGCAGCTTACTTGGACAGGGGGCCATGGGGGAGACCCAGTACTTC. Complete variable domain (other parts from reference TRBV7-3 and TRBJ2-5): GAGVSQTPSNKVTEKGKYVELRCDPISGHTALYWYRQSLGQGPEFLIYFQGTGAADDSGLPNDRFFAVRPEGSVSTLKIQRTERGDSAVYLCASSLLGQGAMGETQYFGPGTRLLVL.